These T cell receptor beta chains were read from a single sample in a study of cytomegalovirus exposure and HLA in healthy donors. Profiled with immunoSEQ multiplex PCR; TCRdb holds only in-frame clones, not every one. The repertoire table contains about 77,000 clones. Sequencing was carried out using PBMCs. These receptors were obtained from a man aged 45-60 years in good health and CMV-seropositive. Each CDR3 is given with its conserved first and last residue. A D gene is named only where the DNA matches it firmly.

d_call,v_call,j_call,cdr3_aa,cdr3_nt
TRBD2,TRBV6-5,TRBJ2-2,CASSYPSGGADGELFF,TGTGCCAGCAGTTACCCTAGCGGGGGGGCCGACGGGGAGCTGTTTTTT
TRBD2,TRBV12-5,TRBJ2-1,CASGVVLGLAVYNEQFF,TGTGCTAGTGGTGTGGTCCTAGGACTAGCGGTCTACAATGAGCAGTTCTTC
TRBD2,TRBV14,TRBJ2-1,CASSQVIRTSGGADEQVF,TGTGCCAGCAGCCAAGTAATTCGGACTAGCGGGGGGGCGGATGAGCAGGTCTTC
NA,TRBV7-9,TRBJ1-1,CASSLADAPGFF,TGTGCCAGCAGCTTAGCAGATGCTCCGGGTTTCTTT
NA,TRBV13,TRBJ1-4,CASSLAGARYEKLFF,TGTGCCAGCAGCTTAGCAGGGGCTCGGTATGAAAAACTGTTTTTT
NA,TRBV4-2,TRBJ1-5,CASSQGQPPEPQHF,TGTGCCAGCAGCCAAGGACAGCCCCCCGAGCCCCAGCATTTT
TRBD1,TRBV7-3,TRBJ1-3,CASSLTGGSGNTIYF,TGTGCCAGCAGCTTGACAGGGGGATCGGGAAACACCATATATTTT
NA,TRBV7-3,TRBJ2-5,CASSLGAVPLAETQYF,TGTGCCAGCAGCTTAGGGGCAGTGCCTTTGGCAGAGACCCAGTACTTC
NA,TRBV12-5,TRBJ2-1,CASVSFYNEQFF,TGTGCTAGTGTAAGCTTCTACAATGAGCAGTTCTTC
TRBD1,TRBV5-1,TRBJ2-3,CASSLSGQGISDTQYF,TGCGCCAGCAGCTTGTCGGGACAGGGGATCTCGGATACGCAGTATTTT
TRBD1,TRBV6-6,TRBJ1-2,CAIEEGGANGYTF,TGTGCCATCGAGGAAGGGGGCGCGAATGGCTACACCTTC
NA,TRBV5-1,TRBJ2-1,CASSSLGGQEQFF,TGCGCCAGCAGCTCCTTGGGGGGTCAGGAGCAGTTCTTC
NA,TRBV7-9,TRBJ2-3,CASTLDFSGSGTDTQYF,TGTGCCAGCACCCTAGACTTCTCGGGGAGTGGGACAGATACGCAGTATTTT
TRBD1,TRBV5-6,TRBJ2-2,CASSQGQGDTGELFF,TGTGCCAGCAGCCAGGGACAGGGCGACACCGGGGAGCTGTTTTTT
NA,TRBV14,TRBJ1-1,CASSPTRLNTEAFF,TGTGCCAGCAGTCCGACAAGACTGAACACTGAAGCTTTCTTT
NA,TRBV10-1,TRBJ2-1,CASRKARHYNEQFF,TGCGCCAGCAGGAAGGCAAGACACTACAATGAGCAGTTCTTC
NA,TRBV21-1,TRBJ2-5,CASRTPSGRRGETQYF,TGTGCCAGCAGGACCCCTAGCGGGAGAAGGGGAGAGACCCAGTACTTC
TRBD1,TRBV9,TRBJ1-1,CASSRGGQGGEAFF,TGTGCCAGCAGCCGGGGGGGACAGGGGGGTGAAGCTTTCTTT
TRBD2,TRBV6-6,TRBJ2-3,CASSLRTSGDTQYF,TGTGCCAGCAGCCTAAGGACTAGCGGAGATACGCAGTATTTT
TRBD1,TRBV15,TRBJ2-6,CATSTGGSGANVLTF,TGTGCCACCAGCACAGGGGGCTCTGGGGCCAACGTCCTGACTTTC
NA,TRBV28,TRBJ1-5,CASSLAGKQPQHF,TGTGCCAGCAGTTTGGCAGGGAAACAGCCCCAGCATTTT
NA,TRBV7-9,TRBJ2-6,CASSSPSTVMRPGANVLTF,TGTGCCAGCAGCTCACCCTCGACAGTCATGCGACCTGGGGCCAACGTCCTGACTTTC
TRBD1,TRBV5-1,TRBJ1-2,CASSLSGTGGSEGGYTF,TGCGCCAGCAGCTTATCCGGGACAGGGGGCTCGGAAGGGGGCTACACCTTC
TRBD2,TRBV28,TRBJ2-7,CASSVAGYYEQYF,TGTGCCAGCAGTGTAGCGGGTTACTACGAGCAGTACTTC
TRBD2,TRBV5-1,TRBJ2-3,CASSLIASSGRADTQYF,TGCGCCAGCAGCCTGATAGCCTCTAGCGGGAGGGCAGATACGCAGTATTTT
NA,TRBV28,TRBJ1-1,CASTTLGGANTEAFF,TGTGCCAGCACCACCCTAGGGGGGGCCAACACTGAAGCTTTCTTT
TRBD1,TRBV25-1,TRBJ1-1,CASSGTGGKSEAFF,TGTGCCAGCAGTGGGACAGGGGGCAAGTCTGAAGCTTTCTTT
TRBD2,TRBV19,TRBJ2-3,CAVSKLEGLAVSTDTQYF,TGTGCTGTCAGCAAGTTGGAGGGTCTAGCGGTTAGCACAGATACGCAGTATTTT
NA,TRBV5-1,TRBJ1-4,CASSLSMGSHNEKLFF,TGCGCCAGCAGCTTAAGCATGGGCAGTCATAATGAAAAACTGTTTTTT
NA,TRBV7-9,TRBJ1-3,CASSPPVYTIYF,TGTGCCAGCAGCCCCCCGGTATACACCATATATTTT
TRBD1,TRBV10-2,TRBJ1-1,CASKDREVGEAFF,TGCGCCAGCAAGGACAGGGAGGTCGGGGAAGCTTTCTTT
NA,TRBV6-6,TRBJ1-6,CASSYQGWFNSPLHF,TGTGCCAGCAGTTACCAGGGGTGGTTTAATTCACCCCTCCACTTT
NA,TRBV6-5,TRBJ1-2,CASSPEAGGYTF,TGTGCCAGCAGTCCCGAGGCGGGCGGCTACACCTTC
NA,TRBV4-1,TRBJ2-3,CASSQDNEAGQYF,TGCGCCAGCAGCCAAGATAACGAGGCCGGCCAGTATTTT
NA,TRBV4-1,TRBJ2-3,CASSQISDTQYF,TGCGCCAGCAGCCAAATATCAGATACGCAGTATTTT
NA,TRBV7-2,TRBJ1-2,CASSSQPGYGYTF,TGTGCCAGCAGCTCCCAACCCGGCTATGGCTACACCTTC